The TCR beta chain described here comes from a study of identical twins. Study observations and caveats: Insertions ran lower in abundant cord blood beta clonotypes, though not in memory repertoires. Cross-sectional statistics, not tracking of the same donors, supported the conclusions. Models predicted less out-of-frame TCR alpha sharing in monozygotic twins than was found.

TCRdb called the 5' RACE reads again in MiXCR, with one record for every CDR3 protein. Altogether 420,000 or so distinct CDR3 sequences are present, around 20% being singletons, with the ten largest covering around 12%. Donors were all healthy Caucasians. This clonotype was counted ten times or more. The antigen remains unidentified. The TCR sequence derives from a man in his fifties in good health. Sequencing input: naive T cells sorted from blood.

The CDR3 DNA reads as TGTGCCAGACTATTGGGGCCTAACTATGGCTACACCTTC. Amino acid sequence: CARLLGPNYGYTF. This chain uses TRBV2 with TRBJ1-2; TRBD1 might be the D (5 bases). Germline CDR1 and CDR2: SNHLY and FYNNEI. The CDR3 extends over 13 amino acids. Trimming removed 9 bases from V and 0 bases from J, with 11 bases in between.